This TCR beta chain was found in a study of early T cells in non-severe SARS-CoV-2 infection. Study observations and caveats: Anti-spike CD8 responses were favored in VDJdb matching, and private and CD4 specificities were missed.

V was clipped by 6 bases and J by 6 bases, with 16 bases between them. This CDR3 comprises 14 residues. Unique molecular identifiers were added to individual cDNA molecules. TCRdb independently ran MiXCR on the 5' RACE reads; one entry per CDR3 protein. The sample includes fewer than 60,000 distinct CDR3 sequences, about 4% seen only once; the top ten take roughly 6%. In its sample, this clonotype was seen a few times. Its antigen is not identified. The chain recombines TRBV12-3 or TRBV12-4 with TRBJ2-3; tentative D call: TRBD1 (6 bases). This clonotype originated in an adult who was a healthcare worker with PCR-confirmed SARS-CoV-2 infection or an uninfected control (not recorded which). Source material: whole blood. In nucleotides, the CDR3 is TGTGCCAGCAGACGGAACAGGGACCGCGATACGCAGTATTTT. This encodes CASRRNRDRDTQYF.